The 32 T cell receptor beta chains reported below all come from one sample, sequenced in a study of radiation and T cells in renal cell carcinoma (dated by TCRdb to about 2020). The time point label, as the study defines it: baseline pretreatment blood. Interpreted using the paper, the treatment or condition label stands for: 15 Gy SBRT to primary tumor, nephrectomy 4 weeks later. Library preparation was by the immunoSEQ multiplex PCR assay. Entries here come from immuneACCESS through TCRdb and include only in-frame sequences with V and J called. Some clones fail to appear in such tables; in the studies checked, an unresolved V gene covers under half of the shortfall, and the cause of the remainder is unknown. This sample holds 140,000 to 150,000 clones; roughly 90% were observed only once. 3.5% to 5% of the sample lies in the top ten. Here the sequenced sample was blood, taken from a patient whose treatment included radiotherapy and nephrectomy. These TCRs come from a woman aged 65 to 85 with renal cell carcinoma.

The rearrangement joins TRBV30 to TRBJ2-6; D is possibly TRBD2 (6 bases). Germline V gene lookup returns CDR1 GTSNPN and CDR2 SVGIG (reference sequence). The V end lost 7 bases, the J end lost 13 bases, and 17 bases lay between the germline ends. The CDR3 loop spans 12 amino acids. The CDR3 DNA reads TGTGCCTTGGGGGGTGTGGAGGGAGTCCTGACTTTC. It codes for CALGGVEGVLTF.

The chain joins TRBV5-5 to TRBJ2-7; 10 positions match TRBD1. The CDR3 extends over 15 amino acids. V shed 4 bases, J shed 4 bases, and the junction held 8 bases outside the gene matches. Germline V gives CDR1 SGHKS, CDR2 YYEKEE (reference sequence). CDR3 protein: CASSTYGTGAYEQYF. In nucleotides, the CDR3 is TGTGCCAGCAGCACATACGGGACAGGGGCGTACGAGCAGTACTTC. The complete variable domain, with remaining parts taken from reference TRBV5-5 and TRBJ2-7, reads DAGVTQSPTHLIKTRGQQVTLRCSPISGHKSVSWYQQVLGQGPQFIFQYYEKEERGRGNFPDRFSARQFPNYSSELNVNALLLGDSALYLCASSTYGTGAYEQYFGPGTRLTVT.

The gene calls are TRBV5-1 and TRBJ1-6; D is unclear. The germline gives CDR1 SGHRS, CDR2 YFSETQ. V shed 1 base and J shed 8 bases, with 13 bases lying between them. This CDR3 region has 15 residues. DNA for the CDR3: TGCGCCAGCAGCTTGACCCCCAAACCTGATTCACCCCTCCACTTT. The encoded protein is CASSLTPKPDSPLHF.

The chain combines TRBV19 with TRBJ2-3; 9 positions match TRBD1. Trimming removed 7 bases from V and 4 bases from J; junction bases left unmatched: 6. Per germline, CDR1 LNHDA and CDR2 SQIVND (reference sequence). The CDR3 sequence is 14 residues long. The CDR3 DNA reads as TGTGCCAGTACCGCGACAGGGGGATCAGATACGCAGTATTTT. Its protein product is CASTATGGSDTQYF. Drawing the rest from reference TRBV19 and TRBJ2-3, the complete variable domain is DGGITQSPKYLFRKEGQNVTLSCEQNLNHDAMYWYRQDPGQGLRLIYYSQIVNDFQKGDIAEGYSVSREKKESFPLTVTSAQKNPTAFYLCASTATGGSDTQYFGPGTRLTVL.

This clone was found once. V is TRBV7-2 and J is TRBJ1-4; tentatively, D is TRBD1 (6 bases). Trimming removed 5 bases from V and 8 bases from J, with 18 bases in between. The CDR3 is made up of 15 amino acids. Germline CDR1 is SGHTA and CDR2 is FQGNSA. This CDR3 reads CASSLTMTGSEKLFF. The DNA of the CDR3 is TGTGCCAGCAGCCTCACCATGACAGGTAGCGAAAAACTGTTTTTT. Supplemented by reference TRBV7-2 and TRBJ1-4, the full variable domain reads GAGVSQSPSNKVTEKGKDVELRCDPISGHTALYWYRQSLGQGLEFLIYFQGNSAPDKSGLPSDRFSAERTGGSVSTLTIQRTQQEDSAVYLCASSLTMTGSEKLFFGSGTQLSVL.

This chain links TRBV5-1 with TRBJ2-5, with D maybe TRBD2 (5 bases). This CDR3 has 14 residues. CDR1 SGHRS and CDR2 YFSETQ come from the germline V gene. V was clipped by 0 bases and J by 4 bases, with 10 bases between them. CDR3 in DNA: TGCGCCAGCAGCTTGGAAGTTCGGGGAGAGACCCAGTACTTC. Protein: CASSLEVRGETQYF. Drawing the rest from reference TRBV5-1 and TRBJ2-5, the complete variable domain is KAGVTQTPRYLIKTRGQQVTLSCSPISGHRSVSWYQQTPGQGLQFLFEYFSETQRNKGNFPGRFSGRQFSNSRSEMNVSTLELGDSALYLCASSLEVRGETQYFGPGTRLLVL.

The table lists this clone with a count of one. The genes are TRBV7-9 and TRBJ1-6, with D uncertain. Germline loops: CDR1 SEHNR, CDR2 FQNEAQ (reference sequence). CDR3 size: 14 residues. V lost 3 bases to trimming and J lost 10 bases, with 13 bases between them. The CDR3 nucleotides read TGTGCCAGCAGCTTGGGCCCTGAGGCCTCACCCCTCCACTTT. Encoded protein: CASSLGPEASPLHF.

Remarks on this clone: One end of the junction does not line up with germline, which may come from a read error. V is TRBV5-4 and J is TRBJ2-7, with 7 bases identical to TRBD1. Germline loops: CDR1 SGHNT, CDR2 YYREEE (reference sequence). CDR3 length: 14 residues. The DNA of the CDR3 is TGTGCCAGCAGCTATCTGACAGGGCTCTACGAGCAGTGCTTC. Translation: CASSYLTGLYEQCF.

The V gene is TRBV7-8, the J gene TRBJ2-2; no reliable D call. Trimming took 1 base from V and 0 from J, leaving 3 bases between them. This CDR3 region has 14 residues. CDR1 is SGHVS and CDR2 is FQNEAQ in the germline V gene. The CDR3 sequence is CASSLGTNTGELFF. In DNA form, the CDR3 reads TGTGCCAGCAGCTTAGGCACGAACACCGGGGAGCTGTTTTTT.

This clone was seen once. The chain carries TRBV6-6 and TRBJ1-4; TRBD1 aligns across 7 bases. The CDR3 length is 14 residues. Germline V lookup: CDR1 MNHNY, CDR2 SVGAGI (reference sequence). Trimming removed 7 bases from V and 7 bases from J; junction bases left unmatched: 9. For the CDR3, the DNA is TGTGCCAGCAAAGTCAAGGGGGCAGGTGAAAAACTGTTTTTT. Its protein is CASKVKGAGEKLFF.

The chain uses TRBV4-2 and TRBJ2-1, with 10 bases fitting TRBD2. The CDR3 contains 16 residues. The V gene's germline CDR1 is LGHNA and CDR2 YNFKEQ. Germline trimming cut 0 bases from V and 9 bases from J; bases unmatched to any gene: 8. CDR3 sequence (DNA): TGTGCCAGCAGCCAAGATCCCCAGCGGGGGGGTACTGAGCAGTTCTTC. Translated: CASSQDPQRGGTEQFF.

V is TRBV30 and J is TRBJ1-4, with D possibly matching TRBD1 (5 bases). Germline V gives CDR1 GTSNPN, CDR2 SVGIG (reference sequence). The V end lost 2 bases, the J end lost 8 bases, and 12 bases lay between the germline ends. This CDR3 is 13 amino acids long. CDR3 bases: TGTGCCTGGAGTATATTGGGGACGGAAAAACTGTTTTTT. Translating gives CAWSILGTEKLFF.

The chain links TRBV7-2 to TRBJ1-1, with 9 bases lining up with TRBD1. V trimming: 6 bases; J trimming: 9 bases; junction bases outside the gene matches: 5. The CDR3 loop spans 12 amino acids. In germline, CDR1 is SGHTA, CDR2 FQGNSA. The CDR3 reads CASRQTGGKAFF. CDR3 DNA sequence: TGTGCCAGCAGGCAGACAGGGGGGAAAGCTTTCTTT.

The chain is built from TRBV4-2 and TRBJ2-1; TRBD2 matches 10 bases. The CDR3 is 15 amino acids. Germline loops: CDR1 LGHNA, CDR2 YNFKEQ. V was pared by 0 bases and J by 12 bases, with 8 bases of the junction left unmatched. The CDR3 spells CASSQDLAGGLPQFF. The CDR3 DNA reads as TGTGCCAGCAGCCAAGATTTAGCGGGGGGCCTCCCGCAGTTCTTC.

This clone appeared a single time. This chain links TRBV5-4 with TRBJ2-7, with 7 bases matching TRBD2. The V gene end was trimmed by 4 bases and the J gene end by 4 bases; junction bases not matched to a gene: 8. Germline loops: CDR1 SGHNT, CDR2 YYREEE (reference sequence). The length of the CDR3 is 14 residues. CDR3 coding DNA: TGTGCCAGCAGCCGCATGGGGGGGTCTTACGAGCAGTACTTC. This gives the protein CASSRMGGSYEQYF.

This clone showed up just once. V gene TRBV28 combines with J gene TRBJ1-2; 7 positions match TRBD1. The J segment lost 2 bases and the V segment lost 6 bases, leaving 6 bases of the junction unmatched. This CDR3 is built from 14 residues. Germline CDR1 is MDHEN and CDR2 is SYDVKM. The CDR3 is CASSNRGENYGYTF. CDR3 DNA sequence: TGTGCCAGCAGCAACAGGGGTGAAAACTATGGCTACACCTTC.

This chain uses TRBV6-5 with TRBJ1-1; D uncertain. Trimming cost V 4 bases and J 1 base, with 7 bases left between them. The CDR3 is made up of 13 amino acids. Looked up from germline, CDR1 is MNHEY and CDR2 is SVGAGI. This chain's CDR3 is CASSWTENTEAFF. CDR3 coding DNA: TGTGCCAGCAGTTGGACGGAGAACACTGAAGCTTTCTTT.

The chain is built from TRBV9 and TRBJ2-7, with D tentatively TRBD2 (6 bases). The V end was cut by 0 bases, the J end by 4 bases, with 11 bases between. Germline CDR1 is SGDLS and CDR2 is YYNGEE. This CDR3 spans 14 amino acids. CDR3 sequence (DNA): TGTGCCAGCAGCGTAGAGGGTAGCGGTTACGAGCAGTACTTC. It encodes CASSVEGSGYEQYF.

The V call is TRBV15, the J call TRBJ1-5, with 8 bases fitting TRBD1. V lost 0 bases and J lost 5; bases outside the gene matches: 3. The germline gives CDR1 LNHNV, CDR2 YYDKDF (reference sequence). The CDR3 spans 15 residues. The CDR3 sequence is CATSRDGQGHQPQHF. The CDR3 nucleotides read TGTGCCACCAGCAGAGACGGACAGGGCCATCAGCCCCAGCATTTT.

The chain uses TRBV14 and TRBJ2-2, with D maybe TRBD1 (6 bases). Trimming took 3 bases from V and 5 from J, leaving 10 bases between them. CDR1 and CDR2 from the germline V gene are SGHDN and FVKESK. The CDR3 contains 14 residues. CDR3 sequence reads: CASSQGARTGELFF. The CDR3 DNA sequence: TGTGCCAGCAGCCAGGGGGCTCGGACCGGGGAGCTGTTTTTT.

The chain joins TRBV6-5 to TRBJ1-2; weak D call: TRBD1 (6 bases). Germline values: CDR1 MNHEY, CDR2 SVGAGI. Trimming removed 6 bases at V and 6 bases at J, with 17 bases between. This CDR3 comprises 14 residues. The CDR3 DNA reads TGTGCCAGCAGCATGGCGTGGGGGCGAGATGGCTACACCTTC. Protein sequence: CASSMAWGRDGYTF.

The V and J genes are TRBV27 and TRBJ2-5; tentative D call: TRBD1 (5 bases). Germline assignment: CDR1 MNHEY and CDR2 SMNVEV (reference sequence). The V and J ends lost 3 bases and 7 bases respectively, with 9 bases between them. CDR3 length equals 12 residues. In DNA, the CDR3 is TGTGCCAGCAGTTTCAGGGCAGGGACCCAGTACTTC. Its translation is CASSFRAGTQYF.

The rearrangement joins TRBV6-6 to TRBJ2-5; the match to TRBD1 covers 8 bases. Germline CDR1 reads MNHNY; CDR2 reads SVGAGI (reference sequence). The CDR3 has 15 residues. With 5 bases clipped from V and 1 base from J, the junction kept 6 bases outside the gene matches. The CDR3 sequence: CASSARDRSQETQYF. DNA for the CDR3: TGTGCCAGCAGTGCTCGGGACAGGTCCCAAGAGACCCAGTACTTC.

With regard to this clone: One junction end does not reproduce the germline sequence, and a read error may be involved. The chain couples TRBV7-7 to TRBJ2-3, with unresolved D. The germline V gene has CDR1 SSHAT and CDR2 FNYEAQ (reference sequence). The CDR3 is 13 amino acids. As DNA, the CDR3 is TGTGCTAGCAGCCCTGGCCTGTCAAATACGCAGTATTTT. It codes for CASSPGLSNTQYF.

The chain is built from TRBV9 and TRBJ2-1; D may match TRBD1 or TRBD2 (5 bases each). The V and J ends lost 0 bases and 8 bases respectively, with 21 bases between them. This CDR3 comprises 17 residues. CDR1 SGDLS and CDR2 YYNGEE come from the germline V gene. CDR3 sequence reads: CASSVGGRVRNFDEQFF. CDR3 DNA sequence: TGTGCCAGCAGCGTAGGGGGACGGGTGCGGAATTTTGATGAGCAGTTCTTC.

This rearrangement joins TRBV7-9 to TRBJ2-5, with 8 nucleotides matching TRBD1. V lost 5 bases to trimming and J lost 2 bases; unmatched junction nucleotides: 4. This CDR3 has 14 residues. Germline V gene lookup returns CDR1 SEHNR and CDR2 FQNEAQ (reference sequence). The CDR3 DNA sequence: TGTGCCAGCAGCCCGGGACAGGAACAAGAGACCCAGTACTTC. Its translation is CASSPGQEQETQYF.

This clone was detected only a few times. The chain joins TRBV11-3 to TRBJ2-2; D is possibly TRBD1 (5 bases). The CDR3 length is 15 residues. V lost 5 bases to trimming and J lost 0 bases, with 10 bases between them. Germline V lookup: CDR1 SGHNT, CDR2 YENEEA. This CDR3 is CASSLDSSNTGELFF. The CDR3 nucleotides read TGTGCCAGCAGCCTCGACAGTTCGAACACCGGGGAGCTGTTTTTT.

This rearrangement joins TRBV7-9 to TRBJ1-1; D is unclear. The V gene's germline CDR1 is SEHNR and CDR2 FQNEAQ (reference sequence). With 5 bases removed from V and 0 bases from J, the gap between germline ends came to 4 bases. The CDR3 runs to 12 residues. The CDR3 loop reads CASSRVNTEAFF. The CDR3 DNA reads TGTGCCAGCAGCCGGGTGAACACTGAAGCTTTCTTT.

The chain couples TRBV13 to TRBJ1-6; no clear D gene. The CDR3 extends over 16 amino acids. Germline values: CDR1 PRHDT, CDR2 FYEKMQ (reference sequence). Trimming took off 1 base at V and 0 bases at J, with 7 bases between the two ends. In DNA, the CDR3 is TGTGCCAGCAGCTTAGCCGACTTCTCCTATAATTCACCCCTCCACTTT. Protein: CASSLADFSYNSPLHF.

The genes are TRBV7-2 and TRBJ1-3, with 9 bases identical to TRBD1. The V gene end was trimmed by 5 bases and the J gene end by 7 bases; junction bases not matched to a gene: 12. Germline CDR1 and CDR2: SGHTA and FQGNSA. The length of the CDR3 is 16 residues. The CDR3 coding sequence is TGTGCCAGCAGCGGGACAGGGAAGTCAGTGGCGAACACCATATATTTT. The encoded protein is CASSGTGKSVANTIYF.

The CDR3 spells CASSQGPVLPLHF. The CDR3 DNA reads as TGTGCCAGCAGCCAAGGTCCAGTTCTTCCCCTCCACTTT. V gene TRBV4-2 combines with J gene TRBJ1-6; no definite D call. The CDR3 has 13 residues. Germline lookup yields CDR1 LGHNA and CDR2 YNFKEQ. The germline V and J ends were trimmed by 1 base and 13 bases, with 11 bases remaining between them.

The V call is TRBV7-2, the J call TRBJ2-2; D is ambiguous. From germline, CDR1 is SGHTA and CDR2 FQGNSA. Trimming took 4 bases from V and 3 from J, leaving 9 bases between them. The CDR3 is 14 residues long. CDR3 sequence: CASSYGRYTGELFF. The CDR3 bases are TGTGCCAGCAGCTATGGACGGTACACCGGGGAGCTGTTTTTT.